Below, 9 T cell receptor beta chains from the same sample are listed, as sequenced in a study of shared clonotypes between healthy human individuals. The protocol was immunoSEQ multiplex PCR, while the TCRdb copy is restricted to in-frame clones and leaves out a portion. The sample has some 2,000,000 clones, 90% to 96% seen once. Sequenced material: naive CD4+ T cells sorted from blood. Stated subset: CD45RA+ positively selected. These receptors originate from a man younger than 30 in good health.

The chain couples TRBV5-1 to TRBJ2-7; the D gene is possibly TRBD1 (6 bases). Germline V gene lookup returns CDR1 SGHRS and CDR2 YFSETQ. Trimming removed 0 bases from V and 5 bases from J, with 21 bases in between. This CDR3 region has 17 residues. CDR3 DNA: TGCGCCAGCAGCTTGGGCGGTTTGGGGGCAAGCGTAAACGAGCAGTACTTC. This gives the protein CASSLGGLGASVNEQYF.

The chain is built from TRBV29-1 and TRBJ1-1; unclear D gene. This CDR3 region has 12 residues. V lost 2 bases and J lost 2, with 6 bases in between. The germline gives CDR1 SQVTM, CDR2 ANQGSEA. CDR3 region: CSVERVNTEAFF. The DNA of the CDR3 is TGCAGCGTTGAAAGGGTAAACACTGAAGCTTTCTTT. Full variable domain (outside the CDR3, taken from reference TRBV29-1 and TRBJ1-1): SAVISQKPSRDICQRGTSLTIQCQVDSQVTMMFWYRQQPGQSLTLIATANQGSEATYESGFVIDKFPISRPNLTFSTLTVSNMSPEDSSIYLCSVERVNTEAFFGQGTRLTVV.

This clone appeared once. The V gene is TRBV7-2, the J gene TRBJ2-7; 9 nucleotides agree with TRBD1. Trimming at V came to 9 bases and at J to 4 bases, leaving 13 bases not matched to a gene. The CDR3 is 15 amino acids. Per the germline V gene, CDR1 is SGHTA and CDR2 is FQGNSA. The CDR3 DNA follows: TGTGCCAGTCAACCGGCGGAGGGACAGGGTTACGAGCAGTACTTC. Residues: CASQPAEGQGYEQYF.

This chain connects TRBV5-4 to TRBJ2-5, with 10 bases identical to TRBD1. Trimming cost V 2 bases and J 4 bases; bases outside gene matches: 5. The CDR3 has 15 amino acids. CDR1 is SGHNT, CDR2 YYREEE, per germline (reference sequence). CDR3 sequence reads: CASSFTWDRGETQYF. The DNA of the CDR3 is TGTGCCAGCAGCTTCACGTGGGACAGGGGAGAGACCCAGTACTTC.

The table lists this clone with a few counts. The CDR3 loop is CASTTSGGSYNEQFF. CDR3 nucleotide sequence: TGCGCCAGCACGACTAGCGGGGGTTCCTACAATGAGCAGTTCTTC. The rearrangement links TRBV5-1 to TRBJ2-1; 12 positions agree with TRBD2. The germline V gene has CDR1 SGHRS and CDR2 YFSETQ. CDR3 length equals 15 residues. After removal of 6 bases from V and 1 base from J, the junction contained 2 bases not matched to a gene. The full variable domain, in which reference TRBV5-1 and TRBJ2-1 provide the parts outside the CDR3, is KAGVTQTPRYLIKTRGQQVTLSCSPISGHRSVSWYQQTPGQGLQFLFEYFSETQRNKGNFPGRFSGRQFSNSRSEMNVSTLELGDSALYLCASTTSGGSYNEQFFGPGTRLTVL.

The chain joins TRBV29-1 to TRBJ1-4; D call uncertain. This CDR3 region has 14 residues. Germline V lookup: CDR1 SQVTM, CDR2 ANQGSEA. V dropped 4 bases and J dropped 0 bases, with 9 bases sitting between them. The CDR3 DNA reads as TGCAGCGTTGCGATGTATGCAACTAATGAAAAACTGTTTTTT. This translates into CSVAMYATNEKLFF. The full variable domain, its missing parts supplied by reference TRBV29-1 and TRBJ1-4, is SAVISQKPSRDICQRGTSLTIQCQVDSQVTMMFWYRQQPGQSLTLIATANQGSEATYESGFVIDKFPISRPNLTFSTLTVSNMSPEDSSIYLCSVAMYATNEKLFFGSGTQLSVL.

The chain couples TRBV30 to TRBJ2-2; D perhaps matches TRBD1 (6 bases). Trimming pared 4 bases from V and 5 bases from J, leaving 17 bases between. The germline V gene has CDR1 GTSNPN and CDR2 SVGIG (reference sequence). The CDR3 is 15 amino acids. CDR3 region: CAWNGGQKETGELFF. DNA of the CDR3: TGTGCCTGGAACGGAGGACAGAAAGAGACCGGGGAGCTGTTTTTT. Full variable domain (remainder filled in from reference TRBV30 and TRBJ2-2): SQTIHQWPATLVQPVGSPLSLECTVEGTSNPNLYWYRQAAGRGLQLLFYSVGIGQISSEVPQNLSASRPQDRQFILSSKKLLLSDSGFYLCAWNGGQKETGELFFGEGSRLTVL.

On this clone: Other DNA sequences in the same sample also yield this CDR3. This CDR3 is CASSRQANTEAFF. CDR3 in DNA: TGTGCCAGCAGTAGACAGGCGAACACTGAAGCTTTCTTT. The chain is built from TRBV6-5 and TRBJ1-1; a possible D gene is TRBD1 (6 bases). The germline gives CDR1 MNHEY, CDR2 SVGAGI. Trimming stripped 5 bases from V and 1 base from J, with 8 bases between. The CDR3 extends over 13 amino acids.

The chain employs TRBV7-9 and TRBJ1-2; the D gene is possibly TRBD1 (6 bases). Trimming cost V 1 base and J 8 bases, with 14 bases left between them. The CDR3 extends over 14 amino acids. The germline gives CDR1 SEHNR, CDR2 FQNEAQ (reference sequence). This CDR3 reads CASSLGGGGRGYTF. CDR3 in DNA: TGTGCCAGCAGCTTAGGAGGAGGGGGTAGAGGCTACACCTTC.